This T cell receptor (beta chain) was captured in a study of radiotherapy plus CTLA-4 blockade in lung cancer. About the research overall: An objective response was seen in around a sixth of patients, and disease control in 25% to 40%.

With regard to this clone: Its specificity is unknown.

Chemo-refractory metastatic non-small-cell lung cancer patients were treated with focal radiation plus CTLA-4 blockade with ipilimumab. J gave up 1 base and V 8 bases, and 7 bases lay outside the gene matches. CDR1 and CDR2 from the germline V gene are SNHLY and FYNNEI. The CDR3 is made up of 14 amino acids. Points from the study as a whole: Among blood TCR repertoires after radiotherapy plus ipilimumab, tumor-derived clones expanded. With interferon-beta, early dynamics of blood T cell clones were reported to best predict response.

Some clones are missing from TCRdb's copy, which holds only in-frame ones; the method was immunoSEQ multiplex PCR. The repertoire holds around 110,000 clones, with approximately 81% as singletons. The clonotype was recovered from a human donor with non-small cell lung cancer that progressed on radiotherapy plus ipilimumab. Some clones in this sample may be carry-over from other donors' samples. The starting material was peripheral blood, obtained from a patient treated with radiotherapy plus ipilimumab. This chain joins TRBV2 and TRBJ2-7, with 8 bases identical to TRBD1. The CDR3 protein is CASSRQGRSYEQYF. Written as DNA, the CDR3 is TGTGCCAGCTCTAGACAGGGGCGTTCCTACGAGCAGTACTTC.